Below, 26 T cell receptor beta chains from the same sample are listed, as sequenced in a study of blood T cell repertoires in COVID-19. Measured with immunoSEQ multiplex PCR; TCRdb has only the in-frame clones, and not every one. The repertoire holds about 260,000 clones, with approximately 90% as singletons. The sample taken for sequencing was PBMCs or T cells enriched from blood (not recorded which). The receptors here all came from a woman aged 18-29 years who had recovered from COVID-19.

This clone was counted between two and nine times. The chain links TRBV5-1 to TRBJ2-5, with D possibly TRBD2 on 5 matching bases. This CDR3 spans 13 amino acids. V was cut by 0 bases and J by 4 bases, with 7 bases left in between. CDR1 is SGHRS, CDR2 YFSETQ, per germline. CDR3 protein: CASSLVGGETQYF. CDR3 DNA sequence: TGCGCCAGCAGCTTGGTAGGAGGAGAGACCCAGTACTTC.

V is TRBV7-8 and J is TRBJ2-1; 7 bases are a match to TRBD2. Trimming removed 3 bases from V and 6 bases from J; junction bases left unmatched: 5. This CDR3 region has 14 residues. Germline-derived CDR1 and CDR2 are SGHVS and FQNEAQ. DNA of the CDR3: TGTGCCAGCAGCTTTTGGGGGGGTGGCAATGAGCAGTTCTTC. Its protein is CASSFWGGGNEQFF.

Written as DNA, the CDR3 is TGCGCCAGCAGTGAAGGGGCAGGGGAAGGCATTCAGTACTTC. Its protein is CASSEGAGEGIQYF. V is TRBV10-1 and J is TRBJ2-4; D perhaps matches TRBD1 (6 bases). The V gene's germline CDR1 is WNHNN and CDR2 SYGVQD (reference sequence). V was shortened by 3 bases and J by 9 bases, with 15 bases between the two germline ends. This CDR3 is built from 14 residues.

The rearrangement joins TRBV14 to TRBJ1-4; TRBD1 agrees at 8 bases. This CDR3 spans 12 amino acids. V trimming: 3 bases; J trimming: 13 bases; junction bases outside the gene matches: 4. CDR1 and CDR2 from the germline V gene are SGHDN and FVKESK. CDR3 protein: CASSQLTGALFF. The CDR3 DNA sequence: TGTGCCAGCAGCCAGCTGACAGGGGCACTGTTTTTT. Full variable domain (rest looked up from reference TRBV14 and TRBJ1-4): EAGVTQFPSHSVIEKGQTVTLRCDPISGHDNLYWYRRVMGKEIKFLLHFVKESKQDESGMPNNRFLAERTGGTYSTLKVQPAELEDSGVYFCASSQLTGALFFGSGTQLSVL.

This sequence joins TRBV5-1 and TRBJ2-5; TRBD1 matches at 12 bases. V lost 4 bases to trimming and J lost 12 bases; unmatched junction nucleotides: 13. Germline loops: CDR1 SGHRS, CDR2 YFSETQ. CDR3 length equals 15 residues. The CDR3 DNA is TGCGCCAGCAGCCCCCCGGGACAGGGGGCCGGATCCGAGTACTTC. This sequence encodes CASSPPGQGAGSEYF.

This clone was detected only once. The chain uses TRBV4-1 and TRBJ2-7; D may be TRBD2 (7 bases). V lost 8 bases, J lost 0 bases, and 17 bases lay in between. The CDR3 loop spans 15 amino acids. The germline CDR1 and CDR2 sequences are MGHRA and YSYEKL. DNA of the CDR3: TGCGCCAGCTCCCAAGGGGGGGGAAGCTCCTACGAGCAGTACTTC. Translation: CASSQGGGSSYEQYF.

With regard to this clone: Other DNA variants within this sample encode the same CDR3. This chain joins TRBV9 and TRBJ2-5; D not resolved. Germline assignment: CDR1 SGDLS and CDR2 YYNGEE. The CDR3 has 11 amino acids. Trimming shortened V by 3 bases and J by 3 bases, and 3 bases separated the two germline ends. This CDR3 is CASSAEETQYF. The CDR3 DNA reads TGTGCCAGCAGCGCCGAAGAGACCCAGTACTTC. The full variable domain, in which reference TRBV9 and TRBJ2-5 provide the parts outside the CDR3, is DSGVTQTPKHLITATGQRVTLRCSPRSGDLSVYWYQQSLDQGLQFLIQYYNGEERAKGNILERFSAQQFPDLHSELNLSSLELGDSALYFCASSAEETQYFGPGTRLLVL.

The CDR3 reads CASKAGFSNEKLFF. Here the CDR3 DNA reads TGTGCCAGCAAGGCGGGTTTTTCTAATGAAAAACTGTTTTTT. The chain joins TRBV2 to TRBJ1-4; D is unclear. This CDR3 is 14 amino acids long. The V and J ends lost 7 bases and 3 bases respectively, with 12 bases between them. Per the germline V gene, CDR1 is SNHLY and CDR2 is FYNNEI. Drawing the rest from reference TRBV2 and TRBJ1-4, the complete variable domain is EPEVTQTPSHQVTQMGQEVILRCVPISNHLYFYWYRQILGQKVEFLVSFYNNEISEKSEIFDDQFSVERPDGSNFTLKIRSTKLEDSAMYFCASKAGFSNEKLFFGSGTQLSVL.

V gene TRBV10-1 combines with J gene TRBJ2-7; tentative D call: TRBD1 (5 bases). This CDR3 region has 13 residues. V gave up 5 bases and J gave up 6 bases, with 14 bases separating them. CDR1 is WNHNN and CDR2 is SYGVQD in the germline V gene (reference sequence). CDR3 coding DNA: TGCGCCAGCAGTTGGGGCCCGTCGGGCGAGCAGTACTTC. Translating gives CASSWGPSGEQYF.

Comments on this clone: Within the sample, other DNA sequences also encode this same CDR3. V gene TRBV12-3 or TRBV12-4 combines with J gene TRBJ1-2; TRBD1 might be the D (5 bases). Trimming pared 5 bases from V and 4 bases from J, leaving 8 bases between. The CDR3 spans 12 residues. CDR3 sequence: CASSRTGYGYTF. Here the CDR3 DNA reads TGTGCCAGCAGTCGTACAGGCTATGGCTACACCTTC.

CDR3: CAWSVGSQGQPQHF. The CDR3 region has the DNA TGTGCCTGGAGTGTTGGGTCTCAGGGGCAGCCCCAGCATTTT. The V call is TRBV30, the J call TRBJ1-5; the D gene is possibly TRBD1 (6 bases). The CDR3 contains 14 residues. V was cut by 0 bases and J by 7 bases, with 13 bases left in between. Germline CDR1 GTSNPN, CDR2 SVGIG (reference sequence). Using reference TRBV30 and TRBJ1-5 for the parts outside the CDR3, the full variable domain is SQTIHQWPATLVQPVGSPLSLECTVEGTSNPNLYWYRQAAGRGLQLLFYSVGIGQISSEVPQNLSASRPQDRQFILSSKKLLLSDSGFYLCAWSVGSQGQPQHFGDGTRLSIL.

This chain joins TRBV9 and TRBJ1-6, with 7 bases lining up with TRBD1. V shed 3 bases and J 9 bases; nucleotides not matched to a gene: 9. The CDR3 totals 15 residues. CDR1 and CDR2 (germline): SGDLS, YYNGEE. The CDR3 protein is CASSGATGDSSPLHF. The DNA for the CDR3 is TGTGCCAGCAGCGGTGCAACAGGGGACAGTTCACCCCTCCACTTT.

The rearrangement joins TRBV7-8 to TRBJ1-5; 9 nucleotides match TRBD1. The CDR3 is 14 amino acids. V trimming: 5 bases; J trimming: 6 bases; junction bases outside the gene matches: 5. Germline V gene sequence: CDR1 SGHVS, CDR2 FQNEAQ. The CDR3 region is CASSPGTGSQPQHF. The CDR3 DNA follows: TGTGCCAGCAGCCCCGGGACAGGGAGTCAGCCCCAGCATTTT.

The CDR3 loop reads CASSPGTGAPEAFF. CDR3 nucleotides: TGTGCCAGCAGCCCGGGGACAGGGGCCCCTGAAGCTTTCTTT. The chain joins TRBV9 to TRBJ1-1, with 10 bases fitting TRBD1. The CDR3 sequence is 14 residues long. The germline gives CDR1 SGDLS, CDR2 YYNGEE. V gave up 4 bases and J gave up 6 bases; unmatched junction bases: 6.

The rearrangement uses TRBV6-2 or TRBV6-3 and TRBJ2-7; perhaps TRBD1 as D (5 bases). The V end was cut by 4 bases, the J end by 1 base, with 20 bases between. Germline CDR1 reads MNHEY; CDR2 reads SVGEGT. The CDR3 covers 17 residues. CDR3 coding DNA: TGTGCCAGCAGTTCCTTCCCACCGGCAGGGAAGTCCTACGAGCAGTACTTC. Protein sequence: CASSSFPPAGKSYEQYF.

This chain joins TRBV18 and TRBJ1-1; D uncertain. Germline V gives CDR1 KGHSH, CDR2 LQKENI. V dropped 1 base and J dropped 4 bases, with 16 bases sitting between them. The CDR3 is made up of 16 amino acids. This chain's CDR3 is CASSPLGDEEGTEAFF. The DNA for the CDR3 is TGTGCCAGCTCACCACTTGGGGATGAGGAGGGCACTGAAGCTTTCTTT.

The rearrangement uses TRBV11-2 and TRBJ1-1, with D hard to call. The germline V gene has CDR1 SGHAT and CDR2 FQNNGV. Trimming shortened V by 2 bases and J by 4 bases, and 8 bases separated the two germline ends. The CDR3 length is 13 residues. CDR3 bases: TGTGCCAGCAGCTTATCCGGGTTCACTGAAGCTTTCTTT. Its translation is CASSLSGFTEAFF.

This clone came up once. The chain combines TRBV28 with TRBJ1-2, with TRBD1 identical over 11 bases. CDR1 is MDHEN and CDR2 is SYDVKM in the germline V gene. The ends lost 6 bases at V and 7 bases at J; junction bases unmatched: 7. CDR3 length: 14 residues. This CDR3 is CASRTGQGAGGYTF. The DNA of the CDR3 is TGTGCCAGCAGGACCGGACAGGGGGCAGGTGGCTACACCTTC.

V and J are TRBV5-4 and TRBJ2-4; 7 bases are a match to TRBD1. The CDR3 contains 16 residues. CDR1 is SGHNT, CDR2 YYREEE, per germline (reference sequence). J gave up 4 bases and V 3 bases, and 10 bases lay outside the gene matches. The DNA of the CDR3 is TGTGCCAGCAGCTCGCAAACAGGGGCTTGGAAAAACATTCAGTACTTC. Its protein product is CASSSQTGAWKNIQYF. Filled out from reference TRBV5-4 and TRBJ2-4, the complete variable domain reads ETGVTQSPTHLIKTRGQQVTLRCSSQSGHNTVSWYQQALGQGPQFIFQYYREEENGRGNFPPRFSGLQFPNYSSELNVNALELDDSALYLCASSSQTGAWKNIQYFGAGTRLSVL.

This chain connects TRBV3-1 (or the pseudogene TRBV3-2) to TRBJ1-2; D is uncertain. The CDR3 covers 15 residues. Per the germline V gene, CDR1 is LGHDT and CDR2 is YNNKEL (reference sequence). V gave up 4 bases and J gave up 3 bases, with 15 bases separating them. The CDR3 loop reads CASSPLLITDYGYTF. CDR3 sequence (DNA): TGTGCCAGCAGCCCCCTTTTAATCACGGACTATGGCTACACCTTC.

The chain is built from TRBV10-3 and TRBJ1-5; D gene unclear. Trimming removed 3 bases at V and 5 bases at J, with 17 bases between. CDR1 and CDR2 from the germline V gene are ENHRY and SYGVKD. This CDR3 is 16 amino acids long. The chain's CDR3 is CAISEGQVSIDQPQHF. For the CDR3, the DNA is TGTGCCATCAGTGAAGGTCAGGTATCAATTGATCAGCCCCAGCATTTT.

On this clone: This sample also contains other DNA sequences that code for the same CDR3. The V call is TRBV29-1, the J call TRBJ1-1; the match to TRBD1 covers 8 bases. The CDR3 sequence is 12 residues long. V dropped 6 bases and J dropped 2; count of bases not matched to a gene: 2. Per the germline V gene, CDR1 is SQVTM and CDR2 is ANQGSEA. The CDR3 spells CSVGQGNTEAFF. The CDR3 nucleotides are TGCAGCGTAGGACAGGGAAACACTGAAGCTTTCTTT.

The chain employs TRBV4-2 and TRBJ2-7; 8 positions match TRBD2. Trimming at V came to 1 base and at J to 7 bases, leaving 12 bases not matched to a gene. The V gene's germline CDR1 is LGHNA and CDR2 YNFKEQ. The CDR3 sequence is 16 residues long. In DNA form, the CDR3 reads TGTGCCAGCAGCCAAGTTAGCGGGGACACCTGGGGAGAGCAGTACTTC. Amino acids: CASSQVSGDTWGEQYF.

The rearrangement joins TRBV11-2 to TRBJ1-1; no firm D call. CDR1 and CDR2 (germline): SGHAT, FQNNGV. V lost 5 bases and J lost 6, with 13 bases in between. The CDR3 length is 13 residues. CDR3 nucleotide sequence: TGTGCCAGCAGCACCGCCTACAGAGCTGAAGCTTTCTTT. It specifies CASSTAYRAEAFF.

V and J are TRBV7-2 and TRBJ1-5, with a tentative D call TRBD1 (6 bases). The germline V gene has CDR1 SGHTA and CDR2 FQGNSA. The V end was cut by 8 bases, the J end by 7 bases, with 15 bases between. The CDR3 sequence is 13 residues long. CDR3 sequence (DNA): TGTGCCAGCGGTATAAAGGGGGACCAGCCCCAGCATTTT. It is translated as CASGIKGDQPQHF.

V and J are TRBV6-1 and TRBJ1-4, with 8 positions matching TRBD1. CDR3 length equals 17 residues. After removal of 3 bases from V and 8 bases from J, the junction contained 14 bases not matched to a gene. Germline assignment: CDR1 MNHNS and CDR2 SASEGT. CDR3 sequence: CASSDRGRGEDGEKLFF. CDR3 coding DNA: TGTGCCAGCAGTGACAGGGGGCGCGGGGAGGATGGGGAAAAACTGTTTTTT.